This passage covers 29 T cell receptor beta chains from one sample sequenced in a study of T cells after yellow fever vaccination. Each CDR3 protein gets one entry after TCRdb re-called the 5' RACE reads with MiXCR. The top ten hold under 20% of the sample, which has fewer than 350,000 distinct CDR3 sequences, roughly 8.7% seen once. Material: PBMCs, obtained on the day of the first yellow fever vaccination. The receptors derive from a man aged 18 to 30 who received the YFV17D yellow fever vaccine.

The genes are TRBV5-4 and TRBJ2-5, with 12 bases fitting TRBD1. The CDR3 is made up of 17 amino acids. Unmatched junction bases numbered 12, after V lost 4 bases and J lost 5 bases. Looked up from germline, CDR1 is SGHNT and CDR2 is YYREEE (reference sequence). Here the CDR3 reads CASSTTGGTGGSETQYF. The CDR3 coding sequence is TGTGCCAGCAGCACAACTGGGGGGACAGGGGGCTCGGAGACCCAGTACTTC.

This clonotype was counted ten times or more. The rearrangement links TRBV6-1 to TRBJ2-5; 9 bases fit TRBD2. Germline-derived CDR1 and CDR2 are MNHNS and SASEGT. J was trimmed by 9 bases and V by 6 bases; bases with no gene match: 11. The CDR3 is made up of 14 amino acids. This chain's CDR3 is CASRRNPSGEAQYF. DNA of the CDR3: TGTGCCAGCAGACGGAACCCTAGCGGGGAGGCCCAGTACTTC.

There are many counts of this clonotype. The CDR3 sequence is CSVNPANSYEQYF. The CDR3 DNA reads as TGCAGCGTTAATCCGGCGAATTCCTACGAGCAGTACTTC. This chain uses TRBV29-1 with TRBJ2-7; D not certain. The CDR3 extends over 13 amino acids. The germline CDR1 and CDR2 sequences are SQVTM and ANQGSEA. V was cut by 5 bases and J by 1 base, with 12 bases left in between.

This clonotype has more than one count but fewer than ten. DNA for the CDR3: TGTGCCAGCAGCCATCTCCGGGACAGGGTATTAAACACCATATATTTT. It specifies CASSHLRDRVLNTIYF. V is TRBV14 and J is TRBJ1-3; 9 bases are shared with TRBD1. The ends lost 3 bases at V and 6 bases at J; junction bases unmatched: 9. Germline CDR1 reads SGHDN; CDR2 reads FVKESK. The CDR3 is 16 residues long.

This clonotype turned up a few times. This sequence joins TRBV10-3 and TRBJ2-3; D gene ambiguous. In germline, CDR1 is ENHRY, CDR2 SYGVKD. Trimming stripped 3 bases from V and 2 bases from J, with 3 bases between. The CDR3 loop spans 12 amino acids. CDR3 coding DNA: TGTGCCATCAGTGAACACACAGATACGCAGTATTTT. Protein: CAISEHTDTQYF.

The chain has TRBV7-9 and TRBJ1-2; the D gene is possibly TRBD1 (5 bases). The germline gives CDR1 SEHNR, CDR2 FQNEAQ (reference sequence). This CDR3 spans 14 amino acids. The V and J ends lost 5 bases and 4 bases respectively, with 14 bases between them. In DNA form, the CDR3 reads TGTGCCAGCAGCCCCTTAGACAGTTTCTATGGCTACACCTTC. Translated: CASSPLDSFYGYTF.

For the CDR3, the DNA is TGTGCCAGCAGCTCTTGGCGGGGGGGGAAAGATACGCAGTATTTT. Translating it yields CASSSWRGGKDTQYF. The chain combines TRBV6-2 or TRBV6-3 with TRBJ2-3, with 9 nucleotides matching TRBD2. The CDR3 totals 15 residues. The ends lost 6 bases at V and 5 bases at J; junction bases unmatched: 9. The V gene's germline CDR1 is MNHEY and CDR2 SVGEGT.

This clonotype was observed many times. This chain links TRBV12-3 or TRBV12-4 with TRBJ2-4; 9 bases fit TRBD2. CDR3 length: 13 residues. Losses at the gene ends were 6 bases for V and 8 bases for J; bases not matched to a gene: 5. The CDR3 nucleotides are TGTGCCAGCAGGCGGGGGGGGCCGGACATTCAGTACTTC. Its protein product is CASRRGGPDIQYF.

This clonotype has a handful of counts. The V gene is TRBV12-3 or TRBV12-4, the J gene TRBJ2-2; D call uncertain. This CDR3 comprises 13 residues. Trimming removed 8 bases at V and 6 bases at J, with 13 bases between. Here the CDR3 DNA reads TGTGCCAGCTGGCATACCCCGGCCGGGGAGCTGTTTTTT. Translation: CASWHTPAGELFF.

This rearrangement joins TRBV7-3 to TRBJ1-5; the match to TRBD1 covers 7 bases. The V and J ends lost 6 bases and 3 bases, in that order; junction bases with no gene match: 17. Germline lookup yields CDR1 SGHTA and CDR2 FQGTGA. This CDR3 region has 18 residues. The CDR3 sequence is CASRPHGRQGFANQPQHF. The CDR3 DNA is TGTGCCAGCAGACCCCATGGGAGACAGGGATTTGCCAATCAGCCCCAGCATTTT.

There are many counts of this clonotype. The chain employs TRBV7-2 and TRBJ1-2; no clear D gene. The V end lost 3 bases, the J end lost 1 base, and 6 bases lay between the germline ends. The CDR3 is made up of 13 amino acids. CDR1 is SGHTA, CDR2 FQGNSA, per germline. CDR3 in amino acids: CASSFGLNYGYTF. In nucleotides, the CDR3 is TGTGCCAGCAGCTTTGGCCTTAACTATGGCTACACCTTC. Full variable domain (missing parts from reference TRBV7-2 and TRBJ1-2): GAGVSQSPSNKVTEKGKDVELRCDPISGHTALYWYRQSLGQGLEFLIYFQGNSAPDKSGLPSDRFSAERTGGSVSTLTIQRTQQEDSAVYLCASSFGLNYGYTFGSGTRLTVV.

This clonotype has at least ten counts. The chain carries TRBV5-1 and TRBJ2-1; TRBD2 matches 9 bases. After removal of 2 bases from V and 4 bases from J, the junction contained 4 bases not matched to a gene. Germline CDR1 is SGHRS and CDR2 is YFSETQ. There are 15 residues in the CDR3. The CDR3 region has the DNA TGCGCCAGCAGCTTAAGCGGGGGGAAGTACAATGAGCAGTTCTTC. It is translated as CASSLSGGKYNEQFF.

V gene TRBV5-1 combines with J gene TRBJ2-5; D tentatively fits TRBD1 or TRBD2 (5 bases each). Between the trimmed V and J ends, which lost 0 bases and 6 bases, there was a span of 18 bases. The CDR3 length is 16 residues. Germline lookup yields CDR1 SGHRS and CDR2 YFSETQ. Written as DNA, the CDR3 is TGCGCCAGCAGCTTGGATGGGGACCCCCGCCCGAAGACCCAGTACTTC. This translates into CASSLDGDPRPKTQYF.

This clonotype came up many times. The chain is built from TRBV11-1 and TRBJ2-1; 7 bases are shared with TRBD1. In germline, CDR1 is SGHAT, CDR2 FQDESV (reference sequence). The CDR3 runs 13 residues. The V and J ends lost 5 bases and 7 bases, in that order; junction bases with no gene match: 5. CDR3 sequence reads: CASSRDRTNEQFF. As DNA, the CDR3 is TGTGCCAGCAGCCGGGACAGAACTAATGAGCAGTTCTTC. Full variable domain (outside the CDR3, taken from reference TRBV11-1 and TRBJ2-1): EAEVAQSPRYKITEKSQAVAFWCDPISGHATLYWYRQILGQGPELLVQFQDESVVDDSQLPKDRFSAERLKGVDSTLKIQPAELGDSAMYLCASSRDRTNEQFFGPGTRLTVL.

This clonotype was recorded at least ten times. V gene TRBV27 combines with J gene TRBJ2-7; TRBD1 agrees at 7 bases. CDR1 and CDR2 from the germline V gene are MNHEY and SMNVEV (reference sequence). CDR3 length: 12 residues. V lost 6 bases, J lost 7 bases, and 6 bases stayed unmatched. Here the CDR3 reads CASSITGEEQYF. CDR3 coding DNA: TGTGCCAGCAGCATAACAGGGGAGGAGCAGTACTTC.

Many counts were recorded for this clonotype. The chain combines TRBV4-1 with TRBJ1-3; TRBD1 aligns across 8 bases. CDR3 length: 16 residues. After removal of 6 bases from V and 0 bases from J, the junction contained 7 bases not matched to a gene. The germline V gene encodes CDR1 MGHRA and CDR2 YSYEKL. The CDR3: CASSRQGPSSGNTIYF. In DNA, the CDR3 is TGCGCCAGCAGTAGACAGGGGCCGAGCTCTGGAAACACCATATATTTT.

The chain links TRBV29-1 to TRBJ2-2, with 11 bases matching TRBD2. The CDR3 runs 15 residues. The germline V gene encodes CDR1 SQVTM and CDR2 ANQGSEA. V gave up 4 bases and J gave up 3 bases; unmatched junction bases: 4. CDR3 nucleotide sequence: TGCAGCGTTGTACTAGCGGGGGTTTACACCGGGGAGCTGTTTTTT. Translation: CSVVLAGVYTGELFF.

About this clonotype itself: An end of the junction differs from the germline gene, which may be a read error. The chain carries TRBV11-2 and TRBJ2-3; D is ambiguous. The CDR3 contains 15 residues. In germline, CDR1 is SGHAT, CDR2 FQNNGV. CDR3 amino acids: CATSSVLLIGDTQYF. As DNA, the CDR3 is TGTGCCACCAGCTCCGTCCTTCTTATTGGGGATACGCAGTATTTT.

This clonotype was observed a few times. The V and J genes are TRBV7-9 and TRBJ1-1; no definite D call. The CDR3 has 15 amino acids. The V gene lost 3 bases and the J gene lost 0 bases, with 11 bases spanning the gap. CDR1 and CDR2 from the germline V gene are SEHNR and FQNEAQ (reference sequence). CDR3 protein: CASSFGPGVNTEAFF. CDR3 nucleotides: TGTGCCAGCAGCTTCGGTCCAGGAGTGAACACTGAAGCTTTCTTT.

The table lists this clonotype with many counts. This CDR3 reads CSASTSGAMNEQFF. As DNA, the CDR3 is TGCAGTGCTAGTACCAGCGGGGCCATGAATGAGCAGTTCTTC. This rearrangement joins TRBV20-1 to TRBJ2-1; TRBD2 matches 7 bases. CDR3 length: 14 amino acids. Germline CDR1 is DFQATT and CDR2 is SNEGSKA (reference sequence). The V segment lost 3 bases and the J segment 7 bases; nucleotides outside the gene matches: 9.

This clonotype was recorded a few times. V is TRBV30 and J is TRBJ1-2, with no clear D. The V end was cut by 0 bases, the J end by 4 bases, with 6 bases between. Looked up from germline, CDR1 is GTSNPN and CDR2 is SVGIG (reference sequence). The CDR3 runs to 12 residues. The CDR3 region has the DNA TGTGCCTGGAGTGTTGGACTCTATGGCTACACCTTC. The encoded protein is CAWSVGLYGYTF.

The V call is TRBV27, the J call TRBJ2-3; TRBD2 matches 9 bases. The CDR3 sequence is 12 residues long. Germline CDR1 reads MNHEY; CDR2 reads SMNVEV (reference sequence). V lost 7 bases to trimming and J lost 6 bases; unmatched junction nucleotides: 2. The CDR3 loop reads CASKAGGDTQYF. The CDR3, as DNA: TGTGCCAGCAAAGCGGGGGGCGATACGCAGTATTTT.

This clonotype has more than one count but fewer than ten. The rearrangement uses TRBV20-1 and TRBJ1-2; TRBD1 agrees at 12 bases. This CDR3 is built from 13 residues. Germline CDR1 reads DFQATT; CDR2 reads SNEGSKA (reference sequence). Trimming cost V 5 bases and J 8 bases; bases outside gene matches: 6. CDR3 amino acids: CSAGTGGAWGYTF. CDR3 bases: TGCAGTGCTGGGACAGGGGGCGCGTGGGGCTACACCTTC.

The chain joins TRBV25-1 to TRBJ2-1; a possible D gene is TRBD1 (6 bases). This CDR3 has 10 amino acids. Germline CDR1 MGHDK, CDR2 SYGVNS. In DNA form, the CDR3 reads TGTGCGTTTGGGGGCGGTGAGCAGTTCTTC. This codes for CAFGGGEQFF.

The rearrangement links TRBV20-1 to TRBJ1-2; the match to TRBD1 covers 7 bases. There are 12 residues in the CDR3. Trimming removed 5 bases from V and 8 bases from J; junction bases left unmatched: 8. Germline CDR1 reads DFQATT; CDR2 reads SNEGSKA (reference sequence). CDR3 in amino acids: CSAQQGLRGYTF. The CDR3 nucleotides read TGCAGTGCTCAACAGGGGTTACGGGGCTACACCTTC.

This sequence joins TRBV5-4 and TRBJ2-3; 8 positions match TRBD2. The CDR3 loop spans 15 amino acids. Germline loops: CDR1 SGHNT, CDR2 YYREEE (reference sequence). Germline trimming cut 4 bases from V and 4 bases from J; bases unmatched to any gene: 8. CDR3 nucleotide sequence: TGTGCCAGCAGCCCTGGACTAGCAAGGCCAGATACGCAGTATTTT. It specifies CASSPGLARPDTQYF. The full variable domain, in which reference TRBV5-4 and TRBJ2-3 provide the parts outside the CDR3, is ETGVTQSPTHLIKTRGQQVTLRCSSQSGHNTVSWYQQALGQGPQFIFQYYREEENGRGNFPPRFSGLQFPNYSSELNVNALELDDSALYLCASSPGLARPDTQYFGPGTRLTVL.

This chain uses TRBV25-1 with TRBJ2-2; D is uncertain. The CDR3 length is 12 residues. Trimming stripped 7 bases from V and 4 bases from J, with 7 bases between. From germline, CDR1 is MGHDK and CDR2 SYGVNS. The CDR3 is CASTQATGELFF. The CDR3 DNA reads TGTGCCAGCACCCAGGCCACCGGGGAGCTGTTTTTT.

The chain has TRBV9 and TRBJ2-6; D may match TRBD1 or TRBD2 (5 bases each). V lost 4 bases and J 0 bases, leaving 11 bases between the germline ends. CDR3 length: 16 residues. Germline-derived CDR1 and CDR2 are SGDLS and YYNGEE. CDR3 DNA: TGTGCCAGCAGCCGAGGGGTAGACTCTGGGGCCAACGTCCTGACTTTC. The encoded protein is CASSRGVDSGANVLTF.

This rearrangement joins TRBV3-1 to TRBJ2-1; 14 bases line up with TRBD2. There are 21 residues in the CDR3. V gave up 0 bases and J gave up 1 base; unmatched junction bases: 11. Germline V gene sequence: CDR1 LGHDT, CDR2 YNNKEL (reference sequence). This CDR3 is CASSQDVVGLAGGHSYNEQFF. CDR3 bases: TGTGCCAGCAGCCAAGATGTAGTAGGACTAGCGGGGGGTCATTCCTACAATGAGCAGTTCTTC.